This T cell receptor (beta chain) was observed in a study of glioma-infiltrating T cells (TCRdb year 2016). Regarding the study in general: The study sequenced TCR alpha- and beta-chain repertoires from glioma tissue, from non-neoplastic brain tissue and from matched peripheral blood mononuclear cells. To measure how far tissue and blood T-cell populations diverged, each tissue-infiltrating repertoire was compared against the peripheral blood repertoire of the same patient. The paired cohort comprised three low-grade glioma patients, 7 or 8 primary glioblastoma patients and three non-glioma patients contributing non-neoplastic brain tissue.

Results and caveats for the whole study, not just this receptor: VJ-independent divergence between tissue and blood was below expectation in non-neoplastic patients but above expectation in all gliomas, especially low-grade gliomas. Very few CDR3 sequences were found to be shared between tissue and blood, and this scarcity was attributed to high CDR3 diversity and limited sampling. Group comparisons rested on small numbers: three non-neoplastic, three low-grade glioma and 7 or 8 glioblastoma patients.

From the germline V gene, CDR1 is MNHNS and CDR2 is SASEGT. From its cysteine to its phenylalanine, the CDR3 spans 14 amino acids. Just the 42-base CDR3 DNA is kept, in frame starting at base 1. Ends trimmed: V by 6 bases, J by 4 bases; bases unmatched to a gene: 7. The iRepertoire nested amplicon-rescue multiplex PCR (arm-PCR) platform was used to amplify TCR alpha and beta CDR3 regions from RNA. One-step reverse transcription and amplification used about 95-400 ng of tissue mRNA or PBMC total RNA as input. Following bead purification, Illumina adapters were added through a secondary multiplex PCR, and the libraries were then gel-purified between 200 and 400 bp. Internal 6-nucleotide barcodes were carried by the libraries and were used for demultiplexing. The libraries were sequenced on an Illumina MiSeq using 2x220 or 2x250 nucleotide paired-end reads. Turning to the authors' computational methods: Paired reads were merged using FLASH 1.2.11 and aligned with BWA-MEM to the GRCh37 human genome, and TRA and TRB reads were then extracted. An IMGT-derived reference of cassette sequences and CDR3 motifs, with pseudogenes included, was used for V and J assignment. Reads were translated in three frames, and productive CDR3s were defined by a C…FGXG motif without stop codons. Unique combinations of V-J cassette pair and CDR3 amino acid sequence were defined as clonotypes. Reads were filtered by Hamming distance, thresholded by each sample's sequence error rate in mapped regions. TCRdb cleaned the public reads at Q25 with fastp, built clones with MiXCR and kept in-frame beta chains. Rows matching on CDR3 protein sequence are summarized as one entry with the most common DNA and genes. These V and J calls derive from TCRdb rather than the authors' analysis. The sample table shows tens of thousands of distinct CDR3 sequences, and 23% are seen once. 6.7% of the sample is held by the ten biggest clonotypes.

At least ten counts were recorded for this clonotype. This receptor's antigen is unknown. No qualities accompany the bases; no much larger clone lies one base away. The chain links TRBV6-1 with TRBJ2-5; TRBD2 fits 8 bases in the junction. The material sequenced was glioma tissue, nonneoplastic brain tissue, or PBMCs (not recorded which). This sequence originates from a human donor with low-grade glioma or glioblastoma, undergoing nonglioma brain surgery, or in good health (not recorded which). At the DNA level, the sequence is TGTGCCAGCAGAGTAGCGGGATCGAGAGAGACCCAGTACTTC. The translation is CASRVAGSRETQYF.